These T cell receptor beta chains were read from a single sample in a study of blood T cells in healthy people across ages. TCRdb reprocessed the 5' RACE reads with MiXCR, giving one entry per CDR3 protein. Of around 1,000,000 distinct CDR3 sequences listed, around 27% are singletons. These same records also appear under a second study, on T cells of mothers and their children.

Specimen: blood. The source is a girl aged 2-10 years in good health. Each CDR3 is given without its conserved first and last residue. The order of the fields is clone size, J gene, V gene, CDR3 protein. Clone size is stated in some rows and not others, as once, few, many or a class when expanded.

.,TRBJ2-5,TRBV6-1,ASNIAGVVQETQY
many,TRBJ2-7,TRBV7-9,ASSLALSYEQY
.,TRBJ2-1,TRBV7-3,ASSPQTECLEDEQF
.,TRBJ2-3,TRBV5-1,ASSNPTDWRVPDTQY
many,TRBJ2-3,TRBV24-1,ATSDTSLLGTQY
few,TRBJ2-1,TRBV27,ASTLAGAHNEQF
.,TRBJ1-1,TRBV7-9,ASSLGSENTEAF
.,TRBJ2-1,TRBV7-3,ASSLTPGVGLEEQF
.,TRBJ2-7,TRBV5-1,ASSKQGGANEQY
few,TRBJ2-1,TRBV12-3/TRBV12-4,ASAHGSGRLDEQF
few,TRBJ2-1,TRBV5-5,ASGSLGSYEQF
.,TRBJ2-4,TRBV29-1,SVGQNPSGNIQY
few,TRBJ1-5,TRBV7-2,ASSPRLSLSSNQPQH
.,.,TRBV29-1,SVRGRPNEQY
.,TRBJ1-1,TRBV12-3/TRBV12-4,ASTPGAVNTEAF
few,TRBJ2-1,TRBV27,ASSLGLQLEQF
.,TRBJ2-1,TRBV5-1,ASRKYGGRDFNEQF
.,TRBJ1-1,TRBV5-1,ASSLEAWDPEAF
few,TRBJ2-5,TRBV3-1,ASSQDLAGVETQY
few,TRBJ2-7,TRBV10-3,AIGKTGGHYEQY
few,TRBJ2-5,TRBV7-2,ASSPRAGKGEAQY
.,TRBJ2-1,TRBV5-6,ASSLGVLAGVWNEQF
.,TRBJ2-5,TRBV12-3/TRBV12-4,ASTQKSTREETQY
.,TRBJ2-7,TRBV28,ASSFPPGGWRYDEQY
.,TRBJ2-5,TRBV27,ASSDPGTGDGEQY
few,TRBJ1-2,TRBV7-2,ASSRLPVTGYT
.,TRBJ2-3,TRBV28,ATQDRGKRDTQY
.,.,TRBV3-1,ASSQSPFGTASLQETQY
few,TRBJ1-1,TRBV5-1,ASSPFPTGDIVQAF
.,.,TRBV11-2,ASSQVGTPPGEQY
once,TRBJ2-5,TRBV20-1,SARDRRGWETQY
.,TRBJ2-3,TRBV7-2,ASSLLDRGATDTQY
.,TRBJ2-5,TRBV7-6,ASSLILRGRTGVRETQY
few,TRBJ1-1,TRBV29-1,SVTTLLSGTARGTEAF
few,TRBJ2-2,TRBV2,ASSDAVYGELF
few,TRBJ1-1,TRBV20-1,SAQDSMNTEAF
few,.,TRBV5-1,ASSFEGPASGYEQY
.,TRBJ2-5,TRBV20-1,SALDRDLETQY
few,TRBJ2-5,TRBV28,AGSLLQGSETQY
few,TRBJ2-3,TRBV4-1,ASSQGLAALTDTQY
.,TRBJ1-2,TRBV20-1,SAMGRTALGRVYT